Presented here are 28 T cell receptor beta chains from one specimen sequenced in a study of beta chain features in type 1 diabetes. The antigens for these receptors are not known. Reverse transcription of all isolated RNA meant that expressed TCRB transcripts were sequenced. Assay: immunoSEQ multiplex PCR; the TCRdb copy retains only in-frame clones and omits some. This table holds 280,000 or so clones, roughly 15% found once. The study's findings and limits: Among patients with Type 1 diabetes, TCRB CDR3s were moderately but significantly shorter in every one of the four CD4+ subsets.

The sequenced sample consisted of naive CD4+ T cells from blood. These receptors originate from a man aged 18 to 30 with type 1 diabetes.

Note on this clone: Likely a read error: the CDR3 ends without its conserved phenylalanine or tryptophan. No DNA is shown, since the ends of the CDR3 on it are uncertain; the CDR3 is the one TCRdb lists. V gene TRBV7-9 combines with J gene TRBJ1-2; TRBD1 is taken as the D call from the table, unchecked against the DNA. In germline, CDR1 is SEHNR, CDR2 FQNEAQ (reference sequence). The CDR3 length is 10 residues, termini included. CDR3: CASSLRTPRC.

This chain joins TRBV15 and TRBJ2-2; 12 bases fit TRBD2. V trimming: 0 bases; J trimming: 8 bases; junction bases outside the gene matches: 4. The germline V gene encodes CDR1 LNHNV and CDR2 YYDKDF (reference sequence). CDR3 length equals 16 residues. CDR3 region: CATSRETSGRWGELFF. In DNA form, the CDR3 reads TGTGCCACCAGCAGAGAGACTAGCGGGAGATGGGGGGAGCTGTTTTTT.

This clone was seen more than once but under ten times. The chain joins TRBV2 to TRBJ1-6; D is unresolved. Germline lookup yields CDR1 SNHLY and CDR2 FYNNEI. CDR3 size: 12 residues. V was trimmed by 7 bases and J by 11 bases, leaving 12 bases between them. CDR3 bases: TGTGCCAGCAAGCCCCCCGGAGCACCCCTCCACTTT. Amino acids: CASKPPGAPLHF.

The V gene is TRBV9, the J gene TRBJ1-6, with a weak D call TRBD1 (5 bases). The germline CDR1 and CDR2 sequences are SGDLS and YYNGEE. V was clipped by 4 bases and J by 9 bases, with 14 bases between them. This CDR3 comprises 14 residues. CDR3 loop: CASSSRVGGSPLHF. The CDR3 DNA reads TGTGCCAGCAGCTCCAGGGTGGGAGGTTCACCCCTCCACTTT.

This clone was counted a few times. CDR3 amino acids: CASSSDRWGEKLFF. The CDR3 DNA follows: TGCGCCAGCAGCTCCGACAGGTGGGGTGAAAAACTGTTTTTT. V gene TRBV5-1 combines with J gene TRBJ1-4, with D possibly being TRBD1 (6 bases). Trimming removed 3 bases from V and 7 bases from J, with 13 bases in between. The CDR3 sequence is 14 residues long. Germline V gene sequence: CDR1 SGHRS, CDR2 YFSETQ.

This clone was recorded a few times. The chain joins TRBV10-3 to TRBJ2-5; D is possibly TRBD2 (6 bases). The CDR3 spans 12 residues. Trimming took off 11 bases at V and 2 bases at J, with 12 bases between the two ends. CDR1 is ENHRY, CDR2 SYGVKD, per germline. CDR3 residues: CAVAAGQETQYF. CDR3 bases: TGTGCCGTAGCGGCAGGGCAAGAGACCCAGTACTTC.

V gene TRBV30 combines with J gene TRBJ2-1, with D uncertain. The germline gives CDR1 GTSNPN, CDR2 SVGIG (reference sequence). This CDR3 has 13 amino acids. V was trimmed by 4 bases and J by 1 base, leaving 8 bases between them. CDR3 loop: CAWMGSSYNEQFF. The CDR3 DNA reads TGTGCCTGGATGGGCTCGTCCTACAATGAGCAGTTCTTC.

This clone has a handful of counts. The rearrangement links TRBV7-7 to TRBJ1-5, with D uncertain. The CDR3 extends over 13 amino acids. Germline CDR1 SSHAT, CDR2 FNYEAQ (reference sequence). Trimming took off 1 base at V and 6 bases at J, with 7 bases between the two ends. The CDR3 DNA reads TGTGCCAGCAGCTTAGAGGCAGGTCAGCCCCAGCATTTT. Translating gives CASSLEAGQPQHF.

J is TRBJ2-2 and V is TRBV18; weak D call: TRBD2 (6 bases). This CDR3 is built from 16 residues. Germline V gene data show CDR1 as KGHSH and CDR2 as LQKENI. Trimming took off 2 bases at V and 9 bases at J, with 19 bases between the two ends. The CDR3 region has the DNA TGTGCCAGCTCACCAGCTAGCGCCAATGTTCGCCGGGAGCTGTTTTTT. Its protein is CASSPASANVRRELFF.

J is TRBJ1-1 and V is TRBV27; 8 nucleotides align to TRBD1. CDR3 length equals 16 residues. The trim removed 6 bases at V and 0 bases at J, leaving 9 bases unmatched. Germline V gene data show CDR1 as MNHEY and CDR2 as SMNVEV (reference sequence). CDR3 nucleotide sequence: TGTGCCAGCAGGCCCCTGTGGGACAGGATGAACACTGAAGCTTTCTTT. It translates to CASRPLWDRMNTEAFF.

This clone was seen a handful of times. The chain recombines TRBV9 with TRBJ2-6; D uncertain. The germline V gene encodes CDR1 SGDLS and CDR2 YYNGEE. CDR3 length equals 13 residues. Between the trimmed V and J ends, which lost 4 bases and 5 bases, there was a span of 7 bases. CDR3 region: CASSTQWANVLTF. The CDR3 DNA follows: TGTGCCAGCAGCACCCAGTGGGCCAACGTCCTGACTTTC.

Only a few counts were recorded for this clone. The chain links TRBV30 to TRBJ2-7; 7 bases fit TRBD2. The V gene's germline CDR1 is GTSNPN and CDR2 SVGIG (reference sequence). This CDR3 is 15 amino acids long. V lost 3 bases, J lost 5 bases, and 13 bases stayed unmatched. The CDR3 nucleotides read TGTGCCTGGAGCCCCCTGGGCGGGAGATCCCACGAGCAGTACTTC. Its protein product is CAWSPLGGRSHEQYF.

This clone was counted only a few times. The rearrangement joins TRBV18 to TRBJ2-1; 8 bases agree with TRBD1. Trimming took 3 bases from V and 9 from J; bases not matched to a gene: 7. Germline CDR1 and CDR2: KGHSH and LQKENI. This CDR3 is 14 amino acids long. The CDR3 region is CASSPGQGAGEQFF. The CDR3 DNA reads TGTGCCAGCTCACCGGGGCAGGGGGCTGGTGAGCAGTTCTTC. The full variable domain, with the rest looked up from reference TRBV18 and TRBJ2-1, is NAGVMQNPRHLVRRRGQEARLRCSPMKGHSHVYWYRQLPEEGLKFMVYLQKENIIDESGMPKERFSAEFPKEGPSILRIQQVVRGDSAAYFCASSPGQGAGEQFFGPGTRLTVL.

The DNA of the CDR3 is TGTGCCACCTCTGACACCGGGGAGCTGTTTTTT. It specifies CATSDTGELFF. J is TRBJ2-2 and V is TRBV2; D gene uncertain. Germline lookup yields CDR1 SNHLY and CDR2 FYNNEI. This CDR3 spans 11 amino acids. Trimming cost V 10 bases and J 3 bases, with 6 bases left between them.

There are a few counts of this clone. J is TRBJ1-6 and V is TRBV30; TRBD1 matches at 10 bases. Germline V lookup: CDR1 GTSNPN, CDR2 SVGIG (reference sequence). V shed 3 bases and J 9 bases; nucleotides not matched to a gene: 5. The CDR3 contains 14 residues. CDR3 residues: CAWRRQGAGSPLHF. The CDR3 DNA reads TGTGCCTGGAGAAGACAGGGGGCAGGTTCACCCCTCCACTTT.

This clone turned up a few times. This CDR3 is CASSRTDTNQPQHF. The CDR3 DNA sequence: TGTGCCAGCTCACGGACGGACACTAATCAGCCCCAGCATTTT. This chain uses TRBV18 with TRBJ1-5, with D perhaps TRBD1 (5 bases). In germline, CDR1 is KGHSH, CDR2 LQKENI. V was shortened by 4 bases and J by 4 bases, with 11 bases between the two germline ends. CDR3 length: 14 residues.

The CDR3 nucleotides read TGTGCCATCAGAAGGGGACTAGCGGGATATGATGAGCAGTTCTTC. Translation: CAIRRGLAGYDEQFF. The J gene is TRBJ2-1, the V gene TRBV10-3, with 13 bases identical to TRBD2. Looked up from germline, CDR1 is ENHRY and CDR2 is SYGVKD. J was trimmed by 8 bases and V by 6 bases; bases with no gene match: 7. The CDR3 has 15 residues.

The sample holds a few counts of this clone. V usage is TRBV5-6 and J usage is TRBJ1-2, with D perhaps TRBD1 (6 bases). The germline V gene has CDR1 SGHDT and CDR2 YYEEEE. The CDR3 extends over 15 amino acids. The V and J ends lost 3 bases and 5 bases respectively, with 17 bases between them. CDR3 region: CASSYLQTGNYGYTF. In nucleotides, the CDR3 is TGTGCCAGCAGCTACCTTCAGACAGGAAATTATGGCTACACCTTC. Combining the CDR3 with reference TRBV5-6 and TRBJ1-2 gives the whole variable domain DAGVTQSPTHLIKTRGQQVTLRCSPKSGHDTVSWYQQALGQGPQFIFQYYEEEERQRGNFPDRFSGHQFPNYSSELNVNALLLGDSALYLCASSYLQTGNYGYTFGSGTRLTVV.

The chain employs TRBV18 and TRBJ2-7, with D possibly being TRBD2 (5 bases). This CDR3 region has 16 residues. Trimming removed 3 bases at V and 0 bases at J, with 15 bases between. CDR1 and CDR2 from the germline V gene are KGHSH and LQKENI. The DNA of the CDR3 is TGTGCCAGCTCACCCCAACCAGCGGAGGACTCCTACGAGCAGTACTTC. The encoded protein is CASSPQPAEDSYEQYF.

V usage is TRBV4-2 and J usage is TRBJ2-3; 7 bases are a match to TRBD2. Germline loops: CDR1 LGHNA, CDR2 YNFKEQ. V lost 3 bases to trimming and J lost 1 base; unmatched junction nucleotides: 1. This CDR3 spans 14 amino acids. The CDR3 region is CASSHLAGTDTQYF. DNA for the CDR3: TGTGCCAGCAGCCATCTAGCGGGCACAGATACGCAGTATTTT.

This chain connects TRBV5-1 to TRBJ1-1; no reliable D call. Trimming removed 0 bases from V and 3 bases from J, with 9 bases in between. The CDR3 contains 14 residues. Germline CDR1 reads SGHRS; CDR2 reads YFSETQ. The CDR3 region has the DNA TGCGCCAGCAGCTTGGCCCGTGGAGACACTGAAGCTTTCTTT. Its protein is CASSLARGDTEAFF.

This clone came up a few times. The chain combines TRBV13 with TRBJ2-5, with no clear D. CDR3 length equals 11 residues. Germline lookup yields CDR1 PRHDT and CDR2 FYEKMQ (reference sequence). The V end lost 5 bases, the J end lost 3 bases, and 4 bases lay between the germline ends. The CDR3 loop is CASSREETQYF. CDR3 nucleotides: TGTGCCAGCAGCCGCGAAGAGACCCAGTACTTC.

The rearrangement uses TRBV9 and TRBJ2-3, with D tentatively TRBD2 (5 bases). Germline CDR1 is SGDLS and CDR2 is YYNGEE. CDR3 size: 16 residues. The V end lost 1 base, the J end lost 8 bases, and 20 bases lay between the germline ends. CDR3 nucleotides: TGTGCCAGCAGCGTAAGGGCAGGAGGCCCGCCGGGTACGCAGTATTTT. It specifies CASSVRAGGPPGTQYF.

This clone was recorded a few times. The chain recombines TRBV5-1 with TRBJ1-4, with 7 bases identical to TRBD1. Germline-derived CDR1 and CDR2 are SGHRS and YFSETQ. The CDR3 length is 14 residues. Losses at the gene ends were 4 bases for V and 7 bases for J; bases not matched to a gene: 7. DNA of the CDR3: TGCGCCAGCAGCCTAGACAGGGTCGGTGAAAAACTGTTTTTT. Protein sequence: CASSLDRVGEKLFF.

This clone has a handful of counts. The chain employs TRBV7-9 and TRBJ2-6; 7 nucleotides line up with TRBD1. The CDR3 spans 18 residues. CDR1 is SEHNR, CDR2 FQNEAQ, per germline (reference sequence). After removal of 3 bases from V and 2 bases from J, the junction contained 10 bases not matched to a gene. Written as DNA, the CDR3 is TGTGCCAGCAGCTTGGGAAGAACAGGGGTCGCTGGGGCCAACGTCCTGACTTTC. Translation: CASSLGRTGVAGANVLTF.

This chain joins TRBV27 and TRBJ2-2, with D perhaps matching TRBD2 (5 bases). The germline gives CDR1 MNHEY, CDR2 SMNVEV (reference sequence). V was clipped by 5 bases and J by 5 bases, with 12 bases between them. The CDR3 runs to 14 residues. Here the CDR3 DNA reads TGTGCCAGCAGTAAGCTAGCTGCAACCGGGGAGCTGTTTTTT. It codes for CASSKLAATGELFF.

CDR3: CSVVRGAGETQYF. CDR3 bases: TGCAGCGTTGTTCGGGGGGCCGGGGAGACCCAGTACTTC. The chain couples TRBV29-1 to TRBJ2-5; a possible D gene is TRBD2 (7 bases). CDR1 is SQVTM, CDR2 ANQGSEA, per germline. The V and J ends lost 4 bases and 5 bases respectively, with 14 bases between them. This CDR3 is 13 amino acids long.

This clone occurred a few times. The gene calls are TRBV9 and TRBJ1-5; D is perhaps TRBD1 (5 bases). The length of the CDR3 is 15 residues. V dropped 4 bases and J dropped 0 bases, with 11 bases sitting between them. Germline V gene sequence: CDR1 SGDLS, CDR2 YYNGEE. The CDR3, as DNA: TGTGCCAGCAGCTCGACGGGGGTTAGCAATCAGCCCCAGCATTTT. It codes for CASSSTGVSNQPQHF.